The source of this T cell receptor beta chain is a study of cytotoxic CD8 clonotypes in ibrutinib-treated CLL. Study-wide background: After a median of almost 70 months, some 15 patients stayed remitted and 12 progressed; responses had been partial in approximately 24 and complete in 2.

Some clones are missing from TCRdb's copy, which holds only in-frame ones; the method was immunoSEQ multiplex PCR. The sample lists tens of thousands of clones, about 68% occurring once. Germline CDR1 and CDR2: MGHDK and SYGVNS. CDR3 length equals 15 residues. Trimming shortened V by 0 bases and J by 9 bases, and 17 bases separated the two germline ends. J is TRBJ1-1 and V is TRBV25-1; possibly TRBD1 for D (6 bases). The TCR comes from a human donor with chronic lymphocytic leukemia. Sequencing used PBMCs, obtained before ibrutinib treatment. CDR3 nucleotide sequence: TGTGCCAGCAGTGAATACGGGGGCGGGGGAGATCAAGCTTTCTTT. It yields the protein CASSEYGGGGDQAFF.